One and the same sample provided the 17 T cell receptor beta chains below, sequenced in a study of blood T cell repertoires in COVID-19 (dated by TCRdb to between 2020 and 2021). Receptor amplification or capture employed the immunoSEQ multiplex PCR assay. This immuneACCESS table, as held by TCRdb, lists in-frame sequences with V and J called but not all clones. Of the missing ones, under half trace to an unresolved V gene in checked studies; the others have no known cause. The sample has about 320,000 clones on record, 65% to 90% of them singletons. The ten largest clones add up to 7.2% of the sample. The sequenced sample consisted of peripheral blood. Source of these receptors: a human donor in a cohort sampled during active COVID-19.

This clone was recorded at least ten times. The genes are TRBV10-3 and TRBJ1-1; D might be TRBD1 (6 bases). The germline V gene encodes CDR1 ENHRY and CDR2 SYGVKD. The germline V and J ends were trimmed by 3 bases and 5 bases, with 16 bases remaining between them. The CDR3 has 15 amino acids. CDR3 loop: CAISDSGRGKTEAFF. The CDR3 DNA follows: TGTGCCATCAGTGATTCGGGCAGGGGAAAGACTGAAGCTTTCTTT.

The gene calls are TRBV7-3 and TRBJ2-2; 7 bases are shared with TRBD1. This CDR3 region has 18 residues. The V gene's germline CDR1 is SGHTA and CDR2 FQGTGA. V dropped 4 bases and J dropped 5; count of bases not matched to a gene: 16. CDR3 residues: CASSSPLGPLQGTGELFF. The CDR3 bases are TGTGCCAGCAGCTCTCCCCTTGGGCCGTTACAGGGGACCGGGGAGCTGTTTTTT.

The gene calls are TRBV24-1 and TRBJ1-2; D is unresolved. Trimming stripped 3 bases from V and 4 bases from J, with 8 bases between. The germline gives CDR1 KGHDR, CDR2 SFDVKD. The CDR3 is 13 amino acids. The CDR3 nucleotides read TGTGCCACCAGTGATCAGGTTTTCTATGGCTACACCTTC. Its translation: CATSDQVFYGYTF.

This clone occurred once. The CDR3 DNA sequence: TGCGCCAGCAGCTCGGGACTAGCGGGGGGGAGCACAGATACGCAGTATTTT. Amino acids: CASSSGLAGGSTDTQYF. This chain links TRBV5-1 with TRBJ2-3, with 16 positions matching TRBD2. V gave up 3 bases and J gave up 0 bases; unmatched junction bases: 1. CDR1 SGHRS and CDR2 YFSETQ come from the germline V gene. CDR3 length equals 17 residues.

The chain combines TRBV7-9 with TRBJ1-6, with D perhaps TRBD1 (5 bases). Between the trimmed V and J ends, which lost 5 bases and 7 bases, there was a span of 15 bases. Looked up from germline, CDR1 is SEHNR and CDR2 is FQNEAQ (reference sequence). This CDR3 has 15 residues. This CDR3 reads CASSPRRAGNSPLHF. For the CDR3, the DNA is TGTGCCAGCAGCCCGAGGCGCGCAGGGAATTCACCCCTCCACTTT.

The chain recombines TRBV27 with TRBJ2-3; perhaps TRBD1 as D (6 bases). This CDR3 is built from 14 residues. V lost 2 bases and J 5 bases, leaving 11 bases between the germline ends. The germline V gene encodes CDR1 MNHEY and CDR2 SMNVEV (reference sequence). The CDR3 here is CASSLVGAGDTQYF. DNA for the CDR3: TGTGCCAGCAGTTTAGTGGGGGCAGGAGATACGCAGTATTTT.

This rearrangement joins TRBV6-5 to TRBJ2-5; 7 positions match TRBD1. With 7 bases clipped from V and 1 base from J, the junction kept 3 bases outside the gene matches. The CDR3 contains 13 residues. Per the germline V gene, CDR1 is MNHEY and CDR2 is SVGAGI. CDR3: CASTGTAQETQYF. In nucleotides, the CDR3 is TGTGCCAGCACCGGGACAGCCCAAGAGACCCAGTACTTC.

The rearrangement joins TRBV29-1 to TRBJ1-2; D remains ambiguous. The V gene lost 1 base and the J gene lost 7 bases, with 16 bases spanning the gap. The CDR3 runs 14 residues. CDR1 SQVTM and CDR2 ANQGSEA come from the germline V gene. The CDR3 nucleotides read TGCAGCGTTGAAGTCGGCACTCCTCGGGGTGGCTACACCTTC. Residues: CSVEVGTPRGGYTF.

This chain uses TRBV6-5 with TRBJ2-5; weak D call: TRBD1 (5 bases). V was clipped by 5 bases and J by 5 bases, with 15 bases between them. Germline CDR1 reads MNHEY; CDR2 reads SVGAGI. The CDR3 is 14 amino acids. The CDR3 DNA sequence: TGTGCCAGCAGTACCAGGGTTCTCTCGGAGACCCAGTACTTC. Protein: CASSTRVLSETQYF.

V gene TRBV6-5 combines with J gene TRBJ2-3; TRBD2 aligns across 13 bases. Unmatched junction bases numbered 6, after V lost 5 bases and J lost 7 bases. Germline CDR1 is MNHEY and CDR2 is SVGAGI. This CDR3 has 15 amino acids. The CDR3 reads CASSRTSGGSNTQYF. The DNA for the CDR3 is TGTGCCAGCAGTAGGACTAGCGGGGGTTCAAATACGCAGTATTTT.

V and J are TRBV6-5 and TRBJ1-1; D may be TRBD1 (5 bases). The germline V gene has CDR1 MNHEY and CDR2 SVGAGI. V was shortened by 11 bases and J by 4 bases, with 20 bases between the two germline ends. The CDR3 has 14 residues. The CDR3 DNA reads TGTGCCGAATCGGCAGGGCTCGACACCACTGAAGCTTTCTTT. It yields the protein CAESAGLDTTEAFF.

This chain uses TRBV7-3 with TRBJ2-1, with TRBD2 matching 10 bases. Trimming removed 5 bases from V and 4 bases from J; junction bases left unmatched: 8. The CDR3 totals 16 residues. The V gene's germline CDR1 is SGHTA and CDR2 FQGTGA. CDR3 DNA: TGTGCCAGCAGCCCCACGACTAGCGGGCTGTACAATGAGCAGTTCTTC. It translates to CASSPTTSGLYNEQFF. Full variable domain (missing parts from reference TRBV7-3 and TRBJ2-1): GAGVSQTPSNKVTEKGKYVELRCDPISGHTALYWYRQSLGQGPEFLIYFQGTGAADDSGLPNDRFFAVRPEGSVSTLKIQRTERGDSAVYLCASSPTTSGLYNEQFFGPGTRLTVL.

The genes are TRBV14 and TRBJ1-4, with a possible D match to TRBD1 (6 bases). Per germline, CDR1 SGHDN and CDR2 FVKESK. There are 14 residues in the CDR3. V lost 0 bases and J 4 bases, leaving 6 bases between the germline ends. The CDR3 nucleotides read TGTGCCAGCAGCCAAGAACAGGGTAATGAAAAACTGTTTTTT. Its protein is CASSQEQGNEKLFF.

The rearrangement joins TRBV7-9 to TRBJ1-1; D unclear. Germline assignment: CDR1 SEHNR and CDR2 FQNEAQ (reference sequence). V lost 3 bases, J lost 6 bases, and 11 bases lay in between. The CDR3 is 13 amino acids. CDR3 residues: CASSFGSGAEAFF. The CDR3 nucleotides read TGTGCCAGCAGCTTTGGGTCAGGCGCTGAAGCTTTCTTT.

The chain recombines TRBV5-1 with TRBJ1-1; 11 bases align to TRBD1. The CDR3 sequence is 16 residues long. Germline CDR1 and CDR2: SGHRS and YFSETQ. V shed 8 bases, J shed 0 bases, and the junction held 9 bases outside the gene matches. Here the CDR3 reads CASIPGTGGMNTEAFF. The CDR3 DNA follows: TGCGCCAGTATACCAGGGACAGGGGGGATGAACACTGAAGCTTTCTTT. Full variable domain (missing parts from reference TRBV5-1 and TRBJ1-1): KAGVTQTPRYLIKTRGQQVTLSCSPISGHRSVSWYQQTPGQGLQFLFEYFSETQRNKGNFPGRFSGRQFSNSRSEMNVSTLELGDSALYLCASIPGTGGMNTEAFFGQGTRLTVV.

Regarding this clone: The same CDR3 arises from other DNA sequences in this sample as well. The chain uses TRBV5-1 and TRBJ2-7; tentatively, D is TRBD1 (6 bases). The ends were cut back, 1 base at V and 2 bases at J, with 7 bases in the middle. The CDR3 has 13 residues. Germline CDR1 SGHRS, CDR2 YFSETQ. The CDR3 bases are TGCGCCAGCAGCTTGACAGGGACCTACGAGCAGTACTTC. Amino acids: CASSLTGTYEQYF.

The chain is built from TRBV27 and TRBJ2-7; the match to TRBD1 covers 8 bases. CDR1 and CDR2 (germline): MNHEY, SMNVEV (reference sequence). This CDR3 is 14 amino acids long. The ends lost 2 bases at V and 6 bases at J; junction bases unmatched: 6. The CDR3 DNA is TGTGCCAGCAGTTTAACCAGGGGGCAGCGCGAGCAGTACTTC. It translates to CASSLTRGQREQYF.